Listed below are T cell receptor beta chains from one sample, sequenced in a study of blood T cell repertoires in COVID-19. Clones were sequenced by immunoSEQ multiplex PCR, and TCRdb holds only the in-frame ones, with some missing. The table shows 280,000 or so clones, with 65% to 90% occurring only once. Sequences were obtained from peripheral blood. All receptors derive from a human donor in a cohort sampled during active COVID-19. CDR3s include the opening cysteine and the closing phenylalanine or tryptophan. Fields, in order: J gene, clone size, V gene, CDR3 protein. Size is stated for part of the rows, as once, few or many counts, or as a class when the clone is expanded.

j_call: TRBJ2-5
clone_size: .
v_call: TRBV19
cdr3_aa: CASSIRRTGGIQETQYF

j_call: TRBJ2-5
clone_size: .
v_call: TRBV4-1
cdr3_aa: CASSQVPGGEETQYF

j_call: TRBJ1-2
clone_size: .
v_call: TRBV20-1
cdr3_aa: CSAKPEYGYTF

j_call: TRBJ2-5
clone_size: .
v_call: TRBV2
cdr3_aa: CASSVGLGGAETQYF

j_call: TRBJ2-5
clone_size: .
v_call: TRBV7-2
cdr3_aa: CASSFAGLAQETQYF

j_call: TRBJ1-4
clone_size: few
v_call: TRBV5-4
cdr3_aa: CASSNSRGSVPVNEKLFF

j_call: TRBJ2-5
clone_size: .
v_call: TRBV9
cdr3_aa: CASSRDSGTQYF

j_call: TRBJ2-7
clone_size: .
v_call: TRBV24-1
cdr3_aa: CAADRHYEQYF

j_call: TRBJ2-7
clone_size: .
v_call: TRBV10-3
cdr3_aa: CAISNPTVSYEQYF

j_call: TRBJ2-5
clone_size: .
v_call: TRBV5-8
cdr3_aa: CASSLSLLAATGTQYF

j_call: TRBJ1-4
clone_size: .
v_call: TRBV5-4
cdr3_aa: CASSLMNPGGPGEKLFF

j_call: TRBJ1-1
clone_size: once
v_call: TRBV15
cdr3_aa: CATSRGGGLNTEAFF

j_call: TRBJ2-7
clone_size: .
v_call: TRBV7-6
cdr3_aa: CASSLTSGSNYEQYF

j_call: TRBJ1-2
clone_size: few
v_call: TRBV2
cdr3_aa: CASSRVGRDFQVLF

j_call: TRBJ2-3
clone_size: .
v_call: TRBV7-3
cdr3_aa: CASSVGGSRTDTQYF

j_call: TRBJ2-5
clone_size: .
v_call: TRBV19
cdr3_aa: CASSTSSGRYRETQYF

j_call: TRBJ1-1
clone_size: .
v_call: TRBV6-5
cdr3_aa: CASSYFDRPNTEAFF

j_call: TRBJ2-1
clone_size: .
v_call: TRBV3-1/TRBV3-2
cdr3_aa: CASSPTGLASNEQFF

j_call: TRBJ1-3
clone_size: .
v_call: TRBV10-1
cdr3_aa: CASKGLLTVGSGNTIYF

j_call: TRBJ1-2
clone_size: .
v_call: TRBV6-5
cdr3_aa: CASSLQGYGYTF

j_call: TRBJ1-3
clone_size: .
v_call: TRBV3-1/TRBV3-2
cdr3_aa: CASSVRSGAASGNTIYF

j_call: TRBJ2-7
clone_size: .
v_call: TRBV6-5
cdr3_aa: CASSWTSSSYEQYF

j_call: TRBJ2-3
clone_size: .
v_call: TRBV3-1/TRBV3-2
cdr3_aa: CASSQYQTADTQYF

j_call: TRBJ2-3
clone_size: .
v_call: TRBV18
cdr3_aa: CASSTLSSGRTVTDTQYF

j_call: TRBJ2-2
clone_size: .
v_call: TRBV5-4
cdr3_aa: CASSVGLASTGELFF

j_call: TRBJ1-5
clone_size: .
v_call: TRBV7-9
cdr3_aa: CASKTGPQHF

j_call: TRBJ1-6
clone_size: .
v_call: TRBV6-1
cdr3_aa: CASSGGTGKSPNSPLHF

j_call: TRBJ1-2
clone_size: few
v_call: TRBV28
cdr3_aa: CASRIPGGYGYTF

j_call: TRBJ2-1
clone_size: .
v_call: TRBV11-2
cdr3_aa: CASSLAGRGSTYNEQFF

j_call: TRBJ2-7
clone_size: .
v_call: TRBV24-1
cdr3_aa: CATRGTGGSEQYF

j_call: TRBJ2-1
clone_size: .
v_call: TRBV6-5
cdr3_aa: CASRTPGLARNEQFF

j_call: TRBJ2-5
clone_size: .
v_call: TRBV30
cdr3_aa: CAWGTGVETQYF

j_call: TRBJ1-5
clone_size: few
v_call: TRBV7-8
cdr3_aa: CASSLAGGNQPQHF

j_call: TRBJ1-5
clone_size: .
v_call: TRBV3-1/TRBV3-2
cdr3_aa: CASSQERGRNNQPQHF

j_call: TRBJ2-1
clone_size: .
v_call: TRBV2
cdr3_aa: CASRSSGRANEQFF

j_call: TRBJ1-1
clone_size: .
v_call: TRBV7-3
cdr3_aa: CASSLGGVNTEAFF

j_call: TRBJ2-3
clone_size: .
v_call: TRBV28
cdr3_aa: CASSSLTRLDLAGGPADTQYF

j_call: TRBJ2-7
clone_size: once
v_call: TRBV5-5
cdr3_aa: CASSFSSYEQYF

j_call: TRBJ2-2
clone_size: .
v_call: TRBV4-1
cdr3_aa: CASSQEGGARITGELFF

j_call: TRBJ2-5
clone_size: .
v_call: TRBV10-3
cdr3_aa: CATGLAGTETQYF

j_call: TRBJ2-1
clone_size: .
v_call: TRBV12-3/TRBV12-4
cdr3_aa: CASSSRLNEQFF

j_call: TRBJ2-7
clone_size: .
v_call: TRBV7-8
cdr3_aa: CASSLARLGYEQYF

j_call: TRBJ1-1
clone_size: .
v_call: TRBV10-1
cdr3_aa: CASSPLRMNTEAFF

j_call: TRBJ2-1
clone_size: .
v_call: TRBV7-9
cdr3_aa: CASSLFDEQFF

j_call: TRBJ1-2
clone_size: few
v_call: TRBV5-1
cdr3_aa: CASSWEYGYTF

j_call: TRBJ1-1
clone_size: .
v_call: TRBV12-1
cdr3_aa: CASRPRQGGLAFF

j_call: TRBJ2-2
clone_size: .
v_call: TRBV4-1
cdr3_aa: CASSQRGAHREVGTGELFF

j_call: TRBJ2-1
clone_size: .
v_call: TRBV3-1/TRBV3-2
cdr3_aa: CASSPLDYNEQFF

j_call: TRBJ2-5
clone_size: .
v_call: TRBV27
cdr3_aa: CASSLVGETQYF

j_call: TRBJ2-7
clone_size: .
v_call: TRBV21-1
cdr3_aa: CASSPQTGTSYEQYF

j_call: TRBJ2-5
clone_size: .
v_call: TRBV6-2/TRBV6-3
cdr3_aa: CASSPHTGGGFETQYF

j_call: TRBJ1-1
clone_size: .
v_call: TRBV27
cdr3_aa: CASSGGVNTEAFF

j_call: TRBJ1-2
clone_size: .
v_call: TRBV13
cdr3_aa: CASSLGGQGTNYGYTF

j_call: TRBJ2-2
clone_size: .
v_call: TRBV3-1/TRBV3-2
cdr3_aa: CASSRTVGGPGGELFF

j_call: TRBJ1-4
clone_size: .
v_call: TRBV6-5
cdr3_aa: CASQTGFNEKLFF

j_call: TRBJ1-4
clone_size: .
v_call: TRBV6-6
cdr3_aa: CASSLARGILFF

j_call: TRBJ1-2
clone_size: .
v_call: TRBV3-1/TRBV3-2
cdr3_aa: CASSQSRDRDHTF

j_call: TRBJ1-2
clone_size: .
v_call: TRBV2
cdr3_aa: CASSEDRGNYGYTF

j_call: TRBJ1-5
clone_size: .
v_call: TRBV15
cdr3_aa: CATSRDLLTDSNQPQHF